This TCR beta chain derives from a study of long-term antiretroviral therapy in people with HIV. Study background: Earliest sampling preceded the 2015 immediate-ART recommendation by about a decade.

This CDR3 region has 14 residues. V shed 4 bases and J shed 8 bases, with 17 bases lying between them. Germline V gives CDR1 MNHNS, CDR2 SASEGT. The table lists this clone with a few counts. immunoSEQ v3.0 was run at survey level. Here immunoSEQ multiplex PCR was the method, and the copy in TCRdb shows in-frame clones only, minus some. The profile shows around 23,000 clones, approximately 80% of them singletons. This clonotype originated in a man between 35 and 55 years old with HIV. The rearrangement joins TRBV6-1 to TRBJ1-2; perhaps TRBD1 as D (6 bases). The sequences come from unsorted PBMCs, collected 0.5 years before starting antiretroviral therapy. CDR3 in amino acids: CASSVQGINSGYTF. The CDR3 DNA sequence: TGTGCCAGCAGTGTACAGGGTATTAATTCCGGCTACACCTTC.